The 6 T cell receptor beta chains presented below share a single source sample, sequenced in a study of cytomegalovirus exposure and HLA in healthy donors. PCR employed 60 Vbeta and 13 Jbeta primers. Profiled with immunoSEQ multiplex PCR; TCRdb holds only in-frame clones, not every one. The sample carries some 120,000 clones, about 76% recorded once. Material for sequencing was PBMCs. Receptor source: a woman aged 55 to 70 in good health and CMV-seropositive.

The V call is TRBV2, the J call TRBJ1-4; D remains ambiguous. The CDR3 covers 11 residues. Germline V gene lookup returns CDR1 SNHLY and CDR2 FYNNEI. V was trimmed by 8 bases and J by 7 bases, leaving 8 bases between them. CDR3 DNA sequence: TGTGCCAGCTCTAAACTTGAAAAACTGTTTTTT. Protein sequence: CASSKLEKLFF. The full variable domain, with the rest looked up from reference TRBV2 and TRBJ1-4, is EPEVTQTPSHQVTQMGQEVILRCVPISNHLYFYWYRQILGQKVEFLVSFYNNEISEKSEIFDDQFSVERPDGSNFTLKIRSTKLEDSAMYFCASSKLEKLFFGSGTQLSVL.

J is TRBJ1-3 and V is TRBV6-5, with D uncertain. The CDR3 is made up of 13 amino acids. The V gene's germline CDR1 is MNHEY and CDR2 SVGAGI. Trimming took off 7 bases at V and 0 bases at J, with 7 bases between the two ends. This CDR3 is CASIASSGNTIYF. Here the CDR3 DNA reads TGTGCCAGCATCGCCAGCTCTGGAAACACCATATATTTT.

The CDR3 region has the DNA TGTGCCAGCAGTGCCGGTCCAGGGACTGCCTATGGCTACACCTTC. This codes for CASSAGPGTAYGYTF. The chain uses TRBV2 and TRBJ1-2, with a weak D call TRBD1 (5 bases). With 4 bases removed from V and 4 bases from J, the gap between germline ends came to 16 bases. Germline CDR1 is SNHLY and CDR2 is FYNNEI. The CDR3 covers 15 residues.

In the case of this clone: In the same sample, other DNA sequences code for this CDR3. This chain connects TRBV6-5 to TRBJ2-7; a weak D match, TRBD1 (6 bases). Germline loops: CDR1 MNHEY, CDR2 SVGAGI. The CDR3 totals 14 residues. The V end was cut by 6 bases, the J end by 5 bases, with 17 bases between. This chain's CDR3 is CASSSPTGFHEQYF. CDR3 sequence (DNA): TGTGCCAGCAGCTCGCCTACAGGGTTCCACGAGCAGTACTTC.

The gene calls are TRBV4-1 and TRBJ2-1, with D possibly TRBD2 on 6 matching bases. CDR3 length: 14 residues. The V and J ends lost 4 bases and 9 bases respectively, with 16 bases between them. The germline V gene has CDR1 MGHRA and CDR2 YSYEKL. The CDR3 DNA follows: TGCGCCAGCAGCCGTCCACTGACTAGTGCTGAGCAGTTCTTC. It codes for CASSRPLTSAEQFF.

This chain uses TRBV5-8 with TRBJ2-1, with a tentative D call TRBD1 (5 bases). This CDR3 spans 16 amino acids. Per the germline V gene, CDR1 is SGHTS and CDR2 is YDEGEE. The V end was cut by 0 bases, the J end by 5 bases, with 15 bases between. CDR3 loop: CASSLDRGFMNNEQFF. As DNA, the CDR3 is TGTGCCAGCAGCTTGGATAGGGGTTTTATGAACAATGAGCAGTTCTTC.